This T cell receptor (beta chain) was identified during a study of blood T cell repertoires in COVID-19. As for the study in general: Italy, Spain and the United States were the sources of the convalescent and acute COVID-19 samples. T cells, B-cell-depleted T cells, or PBMCs supplied cDNA or gDNA.

This clone was recorded once. Original methodology: Estimated nucleated cell counts came from reference gene primer amplification. The protocol was immunoSEQ multiplex PCR, while the TCRdb copy is restricted to in-frame clones and leaves out a portion. V, J and clone size were drawn from that table, and D and trimming were deduced from the DNA. The sample includes roughly 100,000 clones, around 76% of them seen just once. Sequencing was done on a sample of peripheral blood. This clonotype was sampled from a man older than 75 with acute or convalescent COVID-19.

The CDR3 region has the DNA TGTGCCAGCAGCTACCGGGCAACTAGCGGGGACAGCTCCTACGAGCAGTACTTC. Translation gives CASSYRATSGDSSYEQYF. V is TRBV7-9 and J is TRBJ2-7; 10 bases agree with TRBD2. CDR3 length equals 18 residues. Trimming removed 4 bases from V and 0 bases from J; junction bases left unmatched: 12. Germline V gives CDR1 SEHNR, CDR2 FQNEAQ (reference sequence).